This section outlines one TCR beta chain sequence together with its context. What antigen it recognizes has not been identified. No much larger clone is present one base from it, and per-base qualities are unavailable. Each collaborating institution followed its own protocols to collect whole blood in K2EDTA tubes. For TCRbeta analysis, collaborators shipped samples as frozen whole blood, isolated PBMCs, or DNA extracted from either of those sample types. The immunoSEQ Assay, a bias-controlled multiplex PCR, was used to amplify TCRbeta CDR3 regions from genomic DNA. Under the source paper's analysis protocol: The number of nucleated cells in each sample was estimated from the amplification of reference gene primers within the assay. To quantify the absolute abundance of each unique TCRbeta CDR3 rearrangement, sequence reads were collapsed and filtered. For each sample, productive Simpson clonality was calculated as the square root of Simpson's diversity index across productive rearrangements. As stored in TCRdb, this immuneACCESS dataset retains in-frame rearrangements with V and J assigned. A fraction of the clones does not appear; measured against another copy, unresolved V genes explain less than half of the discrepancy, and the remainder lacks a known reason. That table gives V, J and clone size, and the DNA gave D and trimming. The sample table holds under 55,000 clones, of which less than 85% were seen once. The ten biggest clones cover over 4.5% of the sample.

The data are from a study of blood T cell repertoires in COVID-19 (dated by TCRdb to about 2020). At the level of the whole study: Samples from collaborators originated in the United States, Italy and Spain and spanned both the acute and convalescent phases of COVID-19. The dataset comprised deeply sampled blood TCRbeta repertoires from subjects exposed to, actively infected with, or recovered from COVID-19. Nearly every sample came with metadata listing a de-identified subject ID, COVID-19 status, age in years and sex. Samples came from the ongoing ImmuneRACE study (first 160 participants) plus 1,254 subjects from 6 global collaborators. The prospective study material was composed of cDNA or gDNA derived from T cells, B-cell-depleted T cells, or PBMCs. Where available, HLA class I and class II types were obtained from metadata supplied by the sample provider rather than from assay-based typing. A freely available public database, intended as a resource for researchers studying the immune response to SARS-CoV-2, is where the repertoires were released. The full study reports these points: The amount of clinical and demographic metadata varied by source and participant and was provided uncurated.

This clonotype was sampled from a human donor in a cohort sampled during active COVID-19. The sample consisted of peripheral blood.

The nucleotide sequence is TGTGCCAGCAGCTTACATCGGACAGGGAACACTGAAGCTTTCTTT. It translates to CASSLHRTGNTEAFF. The receptor chain draws on TRBV7-2 and TRBJ1-1, with 7 bases in between that match TRBD1. Germline trimming amounts to 2 bases on V and 1 base on J, with 4 as the count of junction bases outside the gene matches. The CDR3 starts with the cysteine, ends with the phenylalanine, and has 15 residues. The DNA shown is the 45-base CDR3, in frame from base 1. CDR1 and CDR2 are read off the germline V gene as SGHTA and FQGNSA.